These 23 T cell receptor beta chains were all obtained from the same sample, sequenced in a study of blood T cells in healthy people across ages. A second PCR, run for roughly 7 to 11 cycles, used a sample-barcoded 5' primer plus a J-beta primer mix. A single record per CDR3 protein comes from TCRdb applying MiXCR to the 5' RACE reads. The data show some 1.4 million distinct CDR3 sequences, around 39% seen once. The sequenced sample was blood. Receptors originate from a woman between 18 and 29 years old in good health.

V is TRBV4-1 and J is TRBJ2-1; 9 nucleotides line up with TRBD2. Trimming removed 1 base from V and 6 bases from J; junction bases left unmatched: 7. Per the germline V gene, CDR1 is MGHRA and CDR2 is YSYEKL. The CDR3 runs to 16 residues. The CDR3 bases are TGCGCCAGCAGCCAAGCGATAGCGGGAGTCCTCAATGAGCAGTTCTTC. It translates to CASSQAIAGVLNEQFF.

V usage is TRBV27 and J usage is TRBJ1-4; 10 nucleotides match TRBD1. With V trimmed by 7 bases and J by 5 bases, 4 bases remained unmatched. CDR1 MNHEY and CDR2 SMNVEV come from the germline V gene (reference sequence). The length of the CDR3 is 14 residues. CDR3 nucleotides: TGTGCCAGCACCGGGACAGGGGTAAATGAAAAACTGTTTTTT. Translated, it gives CASTGTGVNEKLFF. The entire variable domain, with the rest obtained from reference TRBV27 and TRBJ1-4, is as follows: EAQVTQNPRYLITVTGKKLTVTCSQNMNHEYMSWYRQDPGLGLRQIYYSMNVEVTDKGDVPEGYKVSRKEKRNFPLILESPSPNQTSLYFCASTGTGVNEKLFFGSGTQLSVL.

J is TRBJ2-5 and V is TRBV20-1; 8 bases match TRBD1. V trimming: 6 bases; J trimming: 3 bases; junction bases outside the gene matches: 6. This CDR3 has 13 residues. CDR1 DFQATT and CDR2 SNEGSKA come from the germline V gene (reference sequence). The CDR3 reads CSATRTGKETQYF. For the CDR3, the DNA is TGCAGTGCAACCCGGACAGGGAAAGAGACCCAGTACTTC.

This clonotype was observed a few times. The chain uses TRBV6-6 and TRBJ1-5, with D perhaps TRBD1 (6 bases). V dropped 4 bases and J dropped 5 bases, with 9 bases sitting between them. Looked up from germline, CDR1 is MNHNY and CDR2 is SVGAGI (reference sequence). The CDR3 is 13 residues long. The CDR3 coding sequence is TGTGCCAGCAGTTGGACAGTAGATCAGCCCCAGCATTTT. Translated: CASSWTVDQPQHF.

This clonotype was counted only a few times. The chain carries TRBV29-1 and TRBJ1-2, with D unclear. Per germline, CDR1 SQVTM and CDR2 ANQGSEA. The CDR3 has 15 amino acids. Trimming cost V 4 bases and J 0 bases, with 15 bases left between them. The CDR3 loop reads CSVVPRPVTNYGYTF. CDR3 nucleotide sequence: TGCAGCGTTGTCCCCAGGCCGGTGACTAACTATGGCTACACCTTC.

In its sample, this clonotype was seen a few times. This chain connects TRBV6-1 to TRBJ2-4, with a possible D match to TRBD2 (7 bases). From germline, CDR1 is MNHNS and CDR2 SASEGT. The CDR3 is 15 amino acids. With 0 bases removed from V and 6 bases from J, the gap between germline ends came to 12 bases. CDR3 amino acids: CASSEALGGRNIQYF. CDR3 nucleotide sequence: TGTGCCAGCAGTGAAGCGCTCGGGGGGCGAAACATTCAGTACTTC.

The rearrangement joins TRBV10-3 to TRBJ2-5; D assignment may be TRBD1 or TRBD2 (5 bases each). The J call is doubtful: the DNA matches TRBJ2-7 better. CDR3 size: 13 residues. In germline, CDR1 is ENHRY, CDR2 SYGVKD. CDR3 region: CASSEMGDHEQYF. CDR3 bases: TGTGCCAGTAGTGAGATGGGGGACCACGAGCAGTACTTC.

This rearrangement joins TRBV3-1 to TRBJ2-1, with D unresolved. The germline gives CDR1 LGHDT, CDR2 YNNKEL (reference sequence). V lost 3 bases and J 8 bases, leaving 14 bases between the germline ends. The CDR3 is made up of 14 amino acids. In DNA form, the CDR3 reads TGTGCCAGCAGCCACTTGGACCGGACGGATGAGCAGTTCTTC. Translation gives CASSHLDRTDEQFF.

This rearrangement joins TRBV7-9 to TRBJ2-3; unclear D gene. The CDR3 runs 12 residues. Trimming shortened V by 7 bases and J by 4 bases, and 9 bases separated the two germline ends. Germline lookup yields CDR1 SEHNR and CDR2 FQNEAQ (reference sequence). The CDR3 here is CASTDTSDTQYF. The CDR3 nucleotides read TGTGCCAGCACCGATACATCAGATACGCAGTATTTT.

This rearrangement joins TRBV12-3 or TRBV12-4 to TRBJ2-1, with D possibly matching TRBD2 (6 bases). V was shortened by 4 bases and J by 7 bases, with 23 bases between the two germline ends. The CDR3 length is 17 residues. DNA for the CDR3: TGTGCCAGCAGTTCGACCCGACTAGGGCTCTTTCGGAATGAGCAGTTCTTC. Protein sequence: CASSSTRLGLFRNEQFF.

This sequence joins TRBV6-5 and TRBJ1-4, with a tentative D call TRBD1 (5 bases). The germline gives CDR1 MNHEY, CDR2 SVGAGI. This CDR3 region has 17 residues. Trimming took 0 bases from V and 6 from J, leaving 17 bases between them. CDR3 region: CASSYSILTGRDEKLFF. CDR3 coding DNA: TGTGCCAGCAGTTACTCGATCCTAACGGGGCGGGATGAAAAACTGTTTTTT.

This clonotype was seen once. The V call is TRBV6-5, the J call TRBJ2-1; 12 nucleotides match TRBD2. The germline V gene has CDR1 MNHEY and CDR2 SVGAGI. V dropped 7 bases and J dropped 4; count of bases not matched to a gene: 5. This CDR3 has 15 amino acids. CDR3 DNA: TGTGCCAGCACCTTTACTAGCGGGGGGTACAATGAGCAGTTCTTC. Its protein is CASTFTSGGYNEQFF.

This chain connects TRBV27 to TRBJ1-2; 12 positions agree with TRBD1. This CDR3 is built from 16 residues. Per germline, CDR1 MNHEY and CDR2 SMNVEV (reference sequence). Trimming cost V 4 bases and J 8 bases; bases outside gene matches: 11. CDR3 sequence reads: CASSWPKGQGAWGYTF. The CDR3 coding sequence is TGTGCCAGCAGTTGGCCCAAGGGACAGGGGGCTTGGGGCTACACCTTC.

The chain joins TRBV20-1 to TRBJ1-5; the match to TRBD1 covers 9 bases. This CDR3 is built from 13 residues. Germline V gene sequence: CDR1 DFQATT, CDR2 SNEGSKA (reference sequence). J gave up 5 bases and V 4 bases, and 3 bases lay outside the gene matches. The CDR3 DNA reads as TGCAGTGCTAACCGGGACAGGGATCAGCCCCAGCATTTT. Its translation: CSANRDRDQPQHF.

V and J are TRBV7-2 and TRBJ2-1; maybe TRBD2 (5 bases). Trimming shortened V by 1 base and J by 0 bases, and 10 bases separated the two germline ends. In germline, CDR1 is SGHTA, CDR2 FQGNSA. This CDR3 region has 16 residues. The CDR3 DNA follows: TGTGCCAGCAGCTTAGGCCCTACTAGCTCCTACAATGAGCAGTTCTTC. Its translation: CASSLGPTSSYNEQFF.

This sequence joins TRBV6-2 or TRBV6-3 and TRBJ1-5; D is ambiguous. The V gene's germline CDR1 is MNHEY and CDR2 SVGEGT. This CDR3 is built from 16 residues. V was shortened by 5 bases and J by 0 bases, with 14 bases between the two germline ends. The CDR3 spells CASSPSRGGSNQPQHF. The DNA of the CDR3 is TGTGCCAGCAGTCCCTCGCGGGGAGGTAGCAATCAGCCCCAGCATTTT.

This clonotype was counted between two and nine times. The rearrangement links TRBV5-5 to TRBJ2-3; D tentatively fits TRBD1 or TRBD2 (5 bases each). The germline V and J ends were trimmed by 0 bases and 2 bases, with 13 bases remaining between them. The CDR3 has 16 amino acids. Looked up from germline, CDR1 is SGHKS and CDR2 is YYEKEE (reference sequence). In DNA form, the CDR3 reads TGTGCCAGCAGCTTGGTGGCAGGGAGCAACACAGATACGCAGTATTTT. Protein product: CASSLVAGSNTDTQYF.

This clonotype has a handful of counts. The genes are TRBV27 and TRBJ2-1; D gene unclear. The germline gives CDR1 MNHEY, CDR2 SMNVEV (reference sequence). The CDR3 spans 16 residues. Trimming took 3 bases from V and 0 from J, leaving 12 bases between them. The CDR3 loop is CASSFFRKASYNEQFF. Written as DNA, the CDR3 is TGTGCCAGCAGTTTCTTCCGAAAGGCCTCCTACAATGAGCAGTTCTTC.

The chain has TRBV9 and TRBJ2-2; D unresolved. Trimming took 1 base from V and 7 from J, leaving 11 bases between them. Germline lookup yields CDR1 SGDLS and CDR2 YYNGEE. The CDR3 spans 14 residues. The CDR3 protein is CASSVRGTGGELFF. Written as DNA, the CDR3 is TGTGCCAGCAGCGTACGAGGCACGGGCGGGGAGCTGTTTTTT.

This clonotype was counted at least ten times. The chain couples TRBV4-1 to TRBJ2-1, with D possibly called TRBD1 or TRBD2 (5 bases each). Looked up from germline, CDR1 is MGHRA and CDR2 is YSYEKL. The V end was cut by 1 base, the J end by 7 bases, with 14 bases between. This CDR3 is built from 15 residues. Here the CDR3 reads CASSQGMVGGNEQFF. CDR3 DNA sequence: TGCGCCAGCAGCCAAGGAATGGTTGGGGGTAATGAGCAGTTCTTC.

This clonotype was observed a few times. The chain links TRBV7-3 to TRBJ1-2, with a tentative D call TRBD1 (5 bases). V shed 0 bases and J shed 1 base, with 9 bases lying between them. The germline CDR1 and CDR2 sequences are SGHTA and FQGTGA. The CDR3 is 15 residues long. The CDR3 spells CASSLTSTDNYGYTF. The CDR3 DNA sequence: TGTGCCAGCAGCTTAACGTCGACAGATAACTATGGCTACACCTTC. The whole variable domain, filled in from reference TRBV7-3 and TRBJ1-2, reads GAGVSQTPSNKVTEKGKYVELRCDPISGHTALYWYRQSLGQGPEFLIYFQGTGAADDSGLPNDRFFAVRPEGSVSTLKIQRTERGDSAVYLCASSLTSTDNYGYTFGSGTRLTVV.

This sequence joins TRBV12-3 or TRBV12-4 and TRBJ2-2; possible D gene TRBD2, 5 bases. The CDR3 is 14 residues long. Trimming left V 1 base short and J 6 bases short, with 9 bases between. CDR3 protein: CASSLVLDAGELFF. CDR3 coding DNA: TGTGCCAGCAGTTTAGTACTAGATGCCGGGGAGCTGTTTTTT.

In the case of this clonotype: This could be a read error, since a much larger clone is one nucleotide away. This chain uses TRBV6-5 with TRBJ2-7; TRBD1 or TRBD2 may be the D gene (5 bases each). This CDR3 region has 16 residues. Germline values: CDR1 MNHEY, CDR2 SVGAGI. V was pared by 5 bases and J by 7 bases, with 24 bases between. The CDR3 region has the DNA TGTGCCAGCAGTCCTCCGCTATGGGACCGAAACAATGAGCAGTACTTC. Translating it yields CASSPPLWDRNNEQYF.